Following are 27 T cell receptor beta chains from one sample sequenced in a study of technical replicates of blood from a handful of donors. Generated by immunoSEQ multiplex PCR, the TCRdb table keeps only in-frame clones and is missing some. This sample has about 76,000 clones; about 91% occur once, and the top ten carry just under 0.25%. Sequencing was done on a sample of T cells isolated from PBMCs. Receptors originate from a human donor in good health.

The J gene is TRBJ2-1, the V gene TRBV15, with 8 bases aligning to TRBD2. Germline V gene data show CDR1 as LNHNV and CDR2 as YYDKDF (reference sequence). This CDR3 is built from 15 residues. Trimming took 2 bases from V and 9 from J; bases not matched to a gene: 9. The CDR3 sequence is CATSRLSREGSEQFF. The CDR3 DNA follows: TGTGCCACCAGCAGACTATCTCGGGAGGGGAGTGAGCAGTTCTTC.

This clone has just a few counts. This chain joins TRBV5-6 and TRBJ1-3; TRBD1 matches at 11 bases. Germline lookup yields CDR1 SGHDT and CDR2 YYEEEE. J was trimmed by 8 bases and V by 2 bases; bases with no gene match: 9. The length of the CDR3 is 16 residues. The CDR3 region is CASSFRGTGGMDTIYF. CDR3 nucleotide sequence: TGTGCCAGCAGCTTCCGAGGGACAGGGGGAATGGACACCATATATTTT.

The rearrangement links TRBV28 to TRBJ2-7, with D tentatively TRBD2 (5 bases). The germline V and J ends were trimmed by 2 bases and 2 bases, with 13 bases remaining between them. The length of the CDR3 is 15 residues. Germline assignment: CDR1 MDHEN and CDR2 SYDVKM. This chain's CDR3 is CASSLRSSRTYEQYF. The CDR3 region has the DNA TGTGCCAGCAGTTTAAGGTCTAGCAGAACCTACGAGCAGTACTTC.

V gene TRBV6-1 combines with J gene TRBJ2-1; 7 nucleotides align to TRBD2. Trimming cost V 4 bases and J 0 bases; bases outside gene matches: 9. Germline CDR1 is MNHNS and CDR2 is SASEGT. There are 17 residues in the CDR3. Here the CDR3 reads CASSGLSGDYSYNEQFF. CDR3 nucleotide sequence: TGTGCCAGCAGTGGCCTATCGGGGGACTACTCCTACAATGAGCAGTTCTTC.

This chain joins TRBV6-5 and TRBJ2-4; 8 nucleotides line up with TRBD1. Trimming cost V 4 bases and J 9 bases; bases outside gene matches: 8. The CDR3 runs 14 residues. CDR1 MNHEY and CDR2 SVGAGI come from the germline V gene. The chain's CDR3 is CASSLQGGRSIQYF. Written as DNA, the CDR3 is TGTGCCAGCAGTTTACAGGGGGGTCGTAGCATTCAGTACTTC.

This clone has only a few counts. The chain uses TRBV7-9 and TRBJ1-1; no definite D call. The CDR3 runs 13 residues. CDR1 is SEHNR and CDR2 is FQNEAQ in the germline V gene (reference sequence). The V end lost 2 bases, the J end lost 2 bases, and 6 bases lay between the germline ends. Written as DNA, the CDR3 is TGTGCCAGCAGCTTACAAGCTAACACTGAAGCTTTCTTT. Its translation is CASSLQANTEAFF.

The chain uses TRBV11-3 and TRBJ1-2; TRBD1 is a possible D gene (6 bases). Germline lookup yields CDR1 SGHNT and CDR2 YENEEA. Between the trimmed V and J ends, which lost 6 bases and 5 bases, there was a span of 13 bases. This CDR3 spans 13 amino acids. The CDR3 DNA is TGTGCCAGCAGGGGAACAGGGAATTATGGCTACACCTTC. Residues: CASRGTGNYGYTF.

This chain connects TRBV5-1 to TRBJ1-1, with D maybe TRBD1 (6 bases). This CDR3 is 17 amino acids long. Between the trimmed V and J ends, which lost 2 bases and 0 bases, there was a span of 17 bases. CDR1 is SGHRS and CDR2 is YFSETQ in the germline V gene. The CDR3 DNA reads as TGCGCCAGCAGCTTTGAGGGGGTTACAAGGGTGAACACTGAAGCTTTCTTT. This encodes CASSFEGVTRVNTEAFF.

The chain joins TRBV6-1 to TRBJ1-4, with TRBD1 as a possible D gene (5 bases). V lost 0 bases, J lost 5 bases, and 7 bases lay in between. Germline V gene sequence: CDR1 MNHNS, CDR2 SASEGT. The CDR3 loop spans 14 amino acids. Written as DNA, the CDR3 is TGTGCCAGCAGTGAAGCGGGGGGGAATGAAAAACTGTTTTTT. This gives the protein CASSEAGGNEKLFF.

CDR3 loop: CASIPGHGTDTQYF. The CDR3 nucleotides read TGTGCCAGCATCCCCGGACATGGCACAGATACGCAGTATTTT. The chain joins TRBV28 to TRBJ2-3, with D maybe TRBD1 (5 bases). V was shortened by 7 bases and J by 1 base, with 12 bases between the two germline ends. From germline, CDR1 is MDHEN and CDR2 SYDVKM. This CDR3 is 14 amino acids long.

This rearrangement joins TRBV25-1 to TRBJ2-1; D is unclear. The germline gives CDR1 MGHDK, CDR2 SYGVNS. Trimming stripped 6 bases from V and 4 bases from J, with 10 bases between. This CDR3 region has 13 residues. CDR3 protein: CASSEPPYNEQFF. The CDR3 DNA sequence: TGTGCCAGCAGCGAGCCTCCATACAATGAGCAGTTCTTC.

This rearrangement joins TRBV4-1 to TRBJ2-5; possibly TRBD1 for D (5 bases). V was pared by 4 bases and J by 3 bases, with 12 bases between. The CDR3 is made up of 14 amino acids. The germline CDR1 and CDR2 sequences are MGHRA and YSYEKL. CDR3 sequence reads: CASSRVTGKETQYF. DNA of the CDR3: TGCGCCAGCAGCCGAGTTACAGGAAAAGAGACCCAGTACTTC.

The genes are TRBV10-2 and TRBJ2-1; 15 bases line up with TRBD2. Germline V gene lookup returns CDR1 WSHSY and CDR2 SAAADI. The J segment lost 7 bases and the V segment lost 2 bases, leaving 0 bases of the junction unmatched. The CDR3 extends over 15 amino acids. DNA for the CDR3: TGCGCCAGCAGTGAGGGGACTAGCGGGGGGAATGAGCAGTTCTTC. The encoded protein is CASSEGTSGGNEQFF.

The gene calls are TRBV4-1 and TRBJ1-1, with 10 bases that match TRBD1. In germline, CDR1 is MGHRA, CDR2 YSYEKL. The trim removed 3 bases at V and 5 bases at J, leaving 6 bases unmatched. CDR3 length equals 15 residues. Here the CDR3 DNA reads TGCGCCAGCAGCCAGTTGAGGACAGGGGGAACTGAAGCTTTCTTT. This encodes CASSQLRTGGTEAFF.

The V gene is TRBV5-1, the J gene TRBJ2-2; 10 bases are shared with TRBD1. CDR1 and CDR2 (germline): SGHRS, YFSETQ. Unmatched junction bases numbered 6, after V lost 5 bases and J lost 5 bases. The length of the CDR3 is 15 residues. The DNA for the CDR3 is TGCGCCAGCAGTTCGGACAGGGGGATTACCGGGGAGCTGTTTTTT. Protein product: CASSSDRGITGELFF.

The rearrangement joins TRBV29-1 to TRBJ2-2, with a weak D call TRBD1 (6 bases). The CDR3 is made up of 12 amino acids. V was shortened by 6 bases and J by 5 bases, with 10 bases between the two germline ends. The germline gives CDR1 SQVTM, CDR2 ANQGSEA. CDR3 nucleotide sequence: TGCAGCGTGGTAGGGGGTACCGGGGAGCTGTTTTTT. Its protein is CSVVGGTGELFF.

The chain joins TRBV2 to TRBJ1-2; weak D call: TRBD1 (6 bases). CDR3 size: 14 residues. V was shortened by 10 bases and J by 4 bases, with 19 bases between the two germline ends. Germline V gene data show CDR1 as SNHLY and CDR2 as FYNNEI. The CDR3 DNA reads TGTGCCACCCACTACTATCAGGGGTTCTATGGCTACACCTTC. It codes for CATHYYQGFYGYTF.

The CDR3 protein is CASSPGIDTEAFF. CDR3 bases: TGTGCCAGCTCCCCGGGAATAGACACTGAAGCTTTCTTT. V gene TRBV18 combines with J gene TRBJ1-1; D uncertain. Per the germline V gene, CDR1 is KGHSH and CDR2 is LQKENI. This CDR3 is built from 13 residues. Trimming shortened V by 6 bases and J by 3 bases, and 11 bases separated the two germline ends.

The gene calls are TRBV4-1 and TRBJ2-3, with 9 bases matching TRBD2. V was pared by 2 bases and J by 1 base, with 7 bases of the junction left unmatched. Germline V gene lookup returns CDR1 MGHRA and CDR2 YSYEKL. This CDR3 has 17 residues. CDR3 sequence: CASSQLLLAGGTDTQYF. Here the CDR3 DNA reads TGCGCCAGCAGCCAATTATTATTAGCGGGGGGCACAGATACGCAGTATTTT.

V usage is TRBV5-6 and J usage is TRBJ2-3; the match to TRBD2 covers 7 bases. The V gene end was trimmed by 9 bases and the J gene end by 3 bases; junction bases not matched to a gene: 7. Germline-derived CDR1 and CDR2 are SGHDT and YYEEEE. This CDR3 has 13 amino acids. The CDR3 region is CATSGLATDTQYF. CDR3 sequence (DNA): TGTGCCACTAGCGGCCTAGCAACAGATACGCAGTATTTT.

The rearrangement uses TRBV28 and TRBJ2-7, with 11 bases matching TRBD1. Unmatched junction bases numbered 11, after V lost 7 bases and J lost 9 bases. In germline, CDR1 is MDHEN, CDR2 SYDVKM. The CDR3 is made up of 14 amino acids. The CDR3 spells CASTPGQGGLGQYF. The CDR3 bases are TGTGCCAGCACCCCGGGACAGGGGGGTCTGGGGCAGTACTTC.

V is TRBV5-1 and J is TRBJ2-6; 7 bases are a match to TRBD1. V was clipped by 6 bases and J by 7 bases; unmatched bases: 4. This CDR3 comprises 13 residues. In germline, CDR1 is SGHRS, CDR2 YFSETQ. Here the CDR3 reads CASTGTDANVLTF. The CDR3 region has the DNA TGCGCCAGCACAGGGACAGACGCCAACGTCCTGACTTTC. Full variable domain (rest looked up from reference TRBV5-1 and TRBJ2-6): KAGVTQTPRYLIKTRGQQVTLSCSPISGHRSVSWYQQTPGQGLQFLFEYFSETQRNKGNFPGRFSGRQFSNSRSEMNVSTLELGDSALYLCASTGTDANVLTFGAGSRLTVL.

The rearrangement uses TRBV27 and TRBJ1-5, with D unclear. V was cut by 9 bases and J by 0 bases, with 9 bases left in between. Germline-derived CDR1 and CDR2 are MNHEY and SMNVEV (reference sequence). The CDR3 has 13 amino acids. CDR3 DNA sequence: TGTGCCAGGACACAAGATAGCAATCAGCCCCAGCATTTT. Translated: CARTQDSNQPQHF.

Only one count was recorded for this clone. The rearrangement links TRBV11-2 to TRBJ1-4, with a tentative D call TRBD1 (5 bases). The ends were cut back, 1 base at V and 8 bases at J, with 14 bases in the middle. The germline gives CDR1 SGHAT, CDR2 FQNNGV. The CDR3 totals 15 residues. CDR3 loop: CASSLVGGFQEKLFF. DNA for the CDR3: TGTGCCAGCAGCTTAGTGGGGGGGTTCCAAGAAAAACTGTTTTTT.

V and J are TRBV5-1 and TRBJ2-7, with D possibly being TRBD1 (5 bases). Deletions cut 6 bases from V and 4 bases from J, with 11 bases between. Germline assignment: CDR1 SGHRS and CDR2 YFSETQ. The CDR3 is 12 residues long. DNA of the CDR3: TGCGCCAGCATGTCGACAGAATACGAGCAGTACTTC. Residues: CASMSTEYEQYF.

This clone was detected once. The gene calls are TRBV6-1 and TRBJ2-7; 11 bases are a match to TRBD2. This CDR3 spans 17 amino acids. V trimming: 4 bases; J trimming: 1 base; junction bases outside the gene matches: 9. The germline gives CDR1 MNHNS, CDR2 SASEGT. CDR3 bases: TGTGCCAGCAGTGCCCCTTCCGGGACTAGCGGTTCCTACGAGCAGTACTTC. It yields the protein CASSAPSGTSGSYEQYF.

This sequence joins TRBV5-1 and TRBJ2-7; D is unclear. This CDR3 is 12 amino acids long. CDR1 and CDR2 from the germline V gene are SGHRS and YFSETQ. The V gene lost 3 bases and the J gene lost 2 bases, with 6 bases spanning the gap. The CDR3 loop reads CASSSDTYEQYF. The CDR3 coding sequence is TGCGCCAGCAGCTCCGACACCTACGAGCAGTACTTC.